This TCR beta chain was sequenced in a study of blood T cell repertoires in COVID-19. Overall study context: Spain, Italy and the United States supplied samples that represented acute and convalescent COVID-19. PBMCs, B-cell-depleted T cells, or T cells provided the cDNA or gDNA that made up the material.

Under the authors' procedure: Amplified reference gene primers provided the basis for estimating nucleated cell counts. Sequenced by immunoSEQ multiplex PCR; TCRdb stores in-frame clones only, minus some. The DNA was the basis for D and trimming; V, J and clone size are from that table. Among around 290,000 clones, about 89% were seen once, and the ten largest hold about 5%. The CDR3 totals 15 residues. Germline V CDR1 and CDR2: SGHRS, YFSETQ. V was trimmed by 4 bases and J by 3 bases, leaving 14 bases between them. The receptor was derived from a man aged 35 to 55 with acute or convalescent COVID-19. V gene TRBV5-1 combines with J gene TRBJ1-5; D perhaps matches TRBD1 (6 bases). The sample consisted of peripheral blood. CDR3 in amino acids: CASSPDGQPNQPQHF. The DNA of the CDR3 is TGCGCCAGCAGCCCCGACGGACAGCCCAATCAGCCCCAGCATTTT.